Listed below are T cell receptor beta chains from one sample, sequenced in a study of CD8 T cells in ankylosing spondylitis. TCRdb passed the 5' RACE reads through MiXCR, listing each CDR3 protein once. The sample contains more than 250,000 distinct CDR3 sequences, under 14% of which appear only once. Sequencing was performed on blood, either unsorted or a sorted T cell fraction (not recorded which). Receptor source: a female donor with ankylosing spondylitis or in good health (not recorded which). CDR3s include the opening cysteine and the closing phenylalanine or tryptophan. Each record gives: clone size, J gene, V gene, D gene, CDR3 DNA, CDR3 protein. The D gene is left open where the match is weak. Rows give clone size only sometimes, using once, few, many, or a class for an expanded clone.

>many|TRBJ2-7|TRBV20-1|.
TGCAGTGCTAGGGGGGATTACGAGCAGTACTTC
CSARGDYEQYF
>many|TRBJ1-1|TRBV5-1|TRBD1
TGCGCCAGCAGCTTTCATGACAGGGGGACTGAAGCTTTCTTT
CASSFHDRGTEAFF
>.|TRBJ1-1|TRBV12-3/TRBV12-4|.
TGTGCCAGCAGACAGTGGACGGAGAACACTGAAGCTTTCTTT
CASRQWTENTEAFF
>.|TRBJ2-1|TRBV20-1|TRBD2
TGCAGTGCTGCCCTCATAAGTAGCGGGGGGTACAATGAGCAGTTCTTC
CSAALISSGGYNEQFF
>many|TRBJ2-1|TRBV5-1|TRBD2
TGCGCCAGCAGTCGAGAGCCTAGCGGGGGGTTAAATGAGCAGTTCTTC
CASSREPSGGLNEQFF
>.|TRBJ2-2|TRBV28|.
TGTGCCAGCAGTTTCCGAGGGCCCGGGGAGCTGTTTTTT
CASSFRGPGELFF
>many|TRBJ1-1|TRBV10-3|.
TGTGCCATCAGTGAGTCGTGGGGCTCGGCTGAAGCTTTCTTT
CAISESWGSAEAFF
>few|TRBJ2-2|TRBV18|.
TGTGCCAGCTCACCAATAGGGTCAGCGAACACCGGGGAGCTGTTTTTT
CASSPIGSANTGELFF
>many|TRBJ2-5|TRBV20-1|.
TGCAGTGCTACCGCGGGGCAAGGGTCAGAGACCCAGTACTTC
CSATAGQGSETQYF
>many|TRBJ1-1|TRBV6-2/TRBV6-3|.
TGTGCCAGCAGTTACCTGGGTAGGGGCGCGAACACTGAAGCTTTCTTT
CASSYLGRGANTEAFF
>.|TRBJ2-5|TRBV5-1|.
TGCGCCAGCAGCTCCAACGGGGGTATCGGAGAGACCCAGTACTTC
CASSSNGGIGETQYF
>many|TRBJ1-6|TRBV12-3/TRBV12-4|TRBD1
TGTGCCAGCAGTTTGGACAGGGGGACCGCATCAAATTCACCCCTCCACTTT
CASSLDRGTASNSPLHF
>.|TRBJ1-5|TRBV18|.
TGTGCCAGCTCACCACCGGGGGGAGGGCTATTGAGCAATCAGCCCCAGCATTTT
CASSPPGGGLLSNQPQHF
>many|TRBJ2-1|TRBV10-2|.
TGCGCCAGCAGTATCGGGCCCGATGAGCAGTTCTTC
CASSIGPDEQFF
>few|TRBJ2-1|TRBV29-1|TRBD2
TGCAGCGTTGAAGGAGGTTTTGGACTAGCGGACAATGAGCAGTTCTTC
CSVEGGFGLADNEQFF
>few|TRBJ2-7|TRBV20-1|TRBD2
TGCAGTACTCATGGGGCGGGAGGGCAAAAAAGGCTTTCCTACGAGCAGTACTTC
CSTHGAGGQKRLSYEQYF
>many|TRBJ1-2|TRBV12-3/TRBV12-4|.
TGTGCCAGCAGTTTAAGGGCTGGTCTTGCCTATGGCTACACCTTC
CASSLRAGLAYGYTF
>.|TRBJ2-5|TRBV7-6|.
TGTGCCAGCAGCCCGACTAGGGGAACGAGAGAGACCCAGTACTTC
CASSPTRGTRETQYF
>.|TRBJ1-5|TRBV15|TRBD1
TGTGCCACCAGCGAGGGACAGGGAAGTCAGCCCCAGCATTTT
CATSEGQGSQPQHF
>.|TRBJ1-1|TRBV5-1|TRBD1
TGCGCCAGCAGCTTGGATGGGGACAGGGGCACTGAAGCTTTCTTT
CASSLDGDRGTEAFF
>many|TRBJ1-6|TRBV4-3|.
TGCGCCAGCAGCCAAGATCCAGGAGGGCAGTCACCCCTCCACTTT
CASSQDPGGQSPLHF
>few|TRBJ1-1|TRBV5-1|.
TGCGCCAGCAGCTGGGGGGAGGGAGGGAGCATGCGGAACACTGAAGCTTTCTTT
CASSWGEGGSMRNTEAFF
>once|TRBJ1-6|TRBV7-9|.
TGTGCCAGCAGCTTCCACTCTGTGTCACCCCTCCACTTT
CASSFHSVSPLHF
>many|TRBJ2-3|TRBV7-9|.
TGTGCCAGCAGCTTGGTAAGCAGGGGAGATACGCAGTATTTT
CASSLVSRGDTQYF
>few|TRBJ1-2|TRBV3-1|.
TGTGCCAGCAGCCTAGTGGTGGTAGGCGGCTACACCTTC
CASSLVVVGGYTF
>.|TRBJ2-5|TRBV5-1|.
TGCGCCAGCAGCTTGGGGGGGGCTACTGCGACCCAGTACTTC
CASSLGGATATQYF
>many|TRBJ2-3|TRBV5-1|.
TGCGCCAGCAGCTTGACCCCGGGCCTCAAGGGGGATACGCAGTATTTT
CASSLTPGLKGDTQYF
>few|TRBJ1-1|TRBV29-1|.
TGCAGCGTTCGGGCCTCGGCGGACACTGAAGCTTTCTTT
CSVRASADTEAFF
>.|TRBJ2-4|TRBV4-3|.
TGCGCCAGCAGCCCCCGGGAGTTCGGCATTCAGTACTTC
CASSPREFGIQYF
>many|TRBJ2-3|TRBV27|TRBD2
TGTGCCAGCAGGAGGACTAGCGGGAAGACAGATACGCAGTATTTT
CASRRTSGKTDTQYF
>many|TRBJ2-5|TRBV20-1|.
TGCAGTGCTACCCCGGATTCCCAGTACTTC
CSATPDSQYF
>many|TRBJ2-1|TRBV21-1|.
TGTGCCAGCTCTATAGCGCTAAGGGGGTCCAATGAGCAGTTCTTC
CASSIALRGSNEQFF
>few|TRBJ2-3|TRBV2|TRBD1
TGTGCCAGCAGCCATCAGGGGGCAGATACGCAGTATTTT
CASSHQGADTQYF
>many|TRBJ1-6|TRBV5-1|TRBD1
TGCGCCAGCAGAGGAGGGGGCGCCGAAGGTTCACCCCTCCACTTT
CASRGGGAEGSPLHF
>.|TRBJ1-2|TRBV7-2|TRBD1
TGTGCCAGCAGCTTAGTAGGTGGACAGGCCGGGGATGGCTACACCTTC
CASSLVGGQAGDGYTF
>many|TRBJ2-3|TRBV5-1|.
TGCGCCAGCAGCCTGGGACTGGGGAGACTTAGCACAGATACGCAGTATTTT
CASSLGLGRLSTDTQYF
>.|TRBJ1-1|TRBV21-1|.
TGTGCCAGCAGCCAAGAGGTCGCGTACACTGAAGCTTTCTTT
CASSQEVAYTEAFF
>.|TRBJ2-1|TRBV12-3/TRBV12-4|.
TGTGCCAGCAGTTTTTTGCGGCATAGGCGGGGTGAGCAGTTCTTC
CASSFLRHRRGEQFF
>many|TRBJ2-3|TRBV20-1|TRBD1
TGCAGTGCCCGGGACGGCCGGGCCAGGGGGACGCAGTATTTT
CSARDGRARGTQYF
>many|TRBJ2-3|TRBV5-1|.
TGCGCCAGCAGCCGGGGCGGCGGGGATAGTCATAGCACAGATACGCAGTATTTT
CASSRGGGDSHSTDTQYF
>.|TRBJ2-3|TRBV5-1|.
TGCTCCAGCAGCTTATCCACAGATACGCAGTATTTT
CSSSLSTDTQYF
>.|TRBJ2-2|TRBV6-2/TRBV6-3|.
TGTGCCAGTCGTTTTGACAGAAACACCGGGGAGCTGTTTTTT
CASRFDRNTGELFF
>many|TRBJ2-1|TRBV5-1|TRBD2
TGCGCCACCTACCCCACTAGCGGGTCTTACAATGAGCAGTTCTTC
CATYPTSGSYNEQFF
>many|TRBJ2-5|TRBV12-3/TRBV12-4|.
TGTGCCAGCACCTTAGATAACAGCGAGCACCAAGAGACCCAGTACTTC
CASTLDNSEHQETQYF
>many|TRBJ2-1|TRBV5-5|.
TGTGCCAGCAGCTCGGCCCGTGGTCTCTCCTACAATGAGCAGTTCTTC
CASSSARGLSYNEQFF
>.|TRBJ1-6|TRBV28|TRBD1
TGTGCCAGCAGCTCCACAGGGGACCCCCTCCACTTT
CASSSTGDPLHF
>many|TRBJ1-2|TRBV20-1|TRBD1
TGCAGTGCTAGAGACCGGGGTTCCGGGACAGCGAGCTTC
CSARDRGSGTASF
>many|TRBJ2-1|TRBV7-6|.
TGTGCCAGCAGCTTGGGGGAGTCCTACAATGAGCAGTTCTTC
CASSLGESYNEQFF
>many|TRBJ2-5|TRBV15|TRBD1
TGTGCCACCAGCAGTTATGGACAGGTTCCGTACTTC
CATSSYGQVPYF
>.|TRBJ2-7|TRBV5-1|.
TGCGCCAGCACCTTACCGACCGTCTACGAGCAGTACTTC
CASTLPTVYEQYF
>.|TRBJ1-1|TRBV2|.
TGTGCCAGCAGTGAAATCGCGGGGAGGAACACTGAAGCTTTCTTT
CASSEIAGRNTEAFF
>few|TRBJ2-3|TRBV5-1|.
TGCGCCAGCAGCTTGGACCCGGGCCCCCTTTCGGATACGCAGTATTTT
CASSLDPGPLSDTQYF
>few|TRBJ2-3|TRBV28|TRBD2
TGTGCCGCCCCAGGGCGGGGGGGCGGCACAGATACGCAGTATTTT
CAAPGRGGGTDTQYF
>many|TRBJ2-3|TRBV29-1|TRBD2
TGCAGCGCCGAAGGTCTAGCGGGAGGGTTAGATACGCAGTATTTT
CSAEGLAGGLDTQYF
>.|TRBJ2-3|TRBV10-3|.
TGTGCCATCAGGGGGGCAGCGCCGCGGGCAGATACGCAGTATTTT
CAIRGAAPRADTQYF
>many|TRBJ2-3|TRBV9|.
TGTGCCAGCAGCGTAGAAAGATTCACAGATACGCAGTATTTT
CASSVERFTDTQYF
>many|TRBJ2-3|TRBV7-8|.
TGTGCCAGCAGCCCCGGGACTGCGTCAGATACGCAGTATTTT
CASSPGTASDTQYF